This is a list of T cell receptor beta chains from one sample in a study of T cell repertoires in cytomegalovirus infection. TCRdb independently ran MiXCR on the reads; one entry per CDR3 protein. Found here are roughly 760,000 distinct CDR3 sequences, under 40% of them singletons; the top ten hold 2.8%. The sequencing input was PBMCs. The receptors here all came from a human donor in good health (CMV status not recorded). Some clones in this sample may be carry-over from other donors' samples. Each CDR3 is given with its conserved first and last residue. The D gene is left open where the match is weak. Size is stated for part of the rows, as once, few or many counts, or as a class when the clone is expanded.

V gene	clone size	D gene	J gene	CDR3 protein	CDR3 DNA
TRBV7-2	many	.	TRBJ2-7	CASSLGAYEQYF	TGTGCCAGCAGCTTAGGGGCCTACGAGCAGTACTTC
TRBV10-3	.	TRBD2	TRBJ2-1	CAATSSGGRAVREQFF	TGTGCCGCCACCTCTAGTGGCGGGAGAGCGGTCCGTGAGCAGTTCTTC
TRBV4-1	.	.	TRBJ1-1	CASSQKLDGRGEAFF	TGCGCCAGCAGCCAGAAATTAGACGGCCGGGGGGAAGCTTTCTTT
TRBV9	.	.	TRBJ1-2	CASSVGGTPGHYGYTF	TGTGCCAGCAGCGTAGGAGGGACACCGGGGCACTATGGCTACACCTTC
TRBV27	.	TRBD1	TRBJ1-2	CASSLHPTGESYGYTF	TGTGCCAGCAGTCTGCACCCGACAGGGGAGAGCTATGGCTACACCTTC
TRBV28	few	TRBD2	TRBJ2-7	CASSHGLAEFYEQYF	TGTGCCAGCAGTCATGGACTAGCGGAGTTCTACGAGCAGTACTTC
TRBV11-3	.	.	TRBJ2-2	CASSKRAHGVGELFF	TGTGCCAGCAGCAAACGGGCCCACGGAGTGGGGGAGCTGTTTTTT
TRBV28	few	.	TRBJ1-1	CASRAPLNTEAFF	TGTGCCAGCAGGGCTCCCTTGAACACTGAAGCTTTCTTT
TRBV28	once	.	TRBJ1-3	CASSPGALGNTIYF	TGTGCCAGCAGTCCCGGGGCACTCGGAAACACCATATATTTT
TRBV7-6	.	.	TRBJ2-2	CASSLRSGPGLGRSTGELFF	TGTGCCAGCAGCTTACGCTCCGGTCCAGGACTGGGAAGGAGCACCGGGGAGCTGTTTTTT
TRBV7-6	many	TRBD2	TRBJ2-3	CASSLEASGATDTQYF	TGTGCCAGCAGCTTAGAGGCTAGCGGGGCCACAGATACGCAGTATTTT
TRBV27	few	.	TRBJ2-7	CASSVVFGYEQYF	TGTGCCAGCAGTGTTGTTTTCGGCTACGAGCAGTACTTC
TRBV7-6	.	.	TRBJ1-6	CASSLDRAGNSPLHF	TGTGCCAGCAGCTTAGACAGGGCCGGTAATTCACCCCTCCACTTT
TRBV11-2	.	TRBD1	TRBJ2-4	CASSRGQGATKNIQYF	TGTGCCAGCAGCCGAGGGCAGGGGGCGACCAAAAACATTCAGTACTTC
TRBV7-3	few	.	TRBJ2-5	CASSFRGEETQYF	TGTGCCAGCAGCTTTAGGGGGGAAGAGACCCAGTACTTC
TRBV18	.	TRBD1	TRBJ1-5	CASSPRPGTENNQPQHF	TGTGCCAGCTCACCGAGACCCGGGACAGAAAACAATCAGCCCCAGCATTTT
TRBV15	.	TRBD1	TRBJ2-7	CATSSPGDSSSSYEQYF	TGTGCCACCAGCAGTCCTGGGGACAGTTCGAGCTCCTACGAGCAGTACTTC
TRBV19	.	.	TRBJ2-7	CASRKDGLGEQYF	TGTGCCAGTAGGAAGGACGGGCTGGGCGAGCAGTACTTC
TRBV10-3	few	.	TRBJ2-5	CATTRGLRETQYF	TGTGCCACCACTCGGGGGTTACGAGAGACCCAGTACTTC
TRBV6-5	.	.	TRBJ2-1	CASSYGPSQYNEQFF	TGTGCCAGCAGTTACGGCCCCTCCCAATACAATGAGCAGTTCTTC
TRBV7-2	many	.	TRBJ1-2	CASSSLGPGFYGYTF	TGTGCCAGCAGCTCTTTAGGACCCGGATTCTATGGCTACACCTTC
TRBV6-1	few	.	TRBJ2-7	CASSYDDYYEQYF	TGTGCCAGCAGTTACGACGACTACTACGAGCAGTACTTC
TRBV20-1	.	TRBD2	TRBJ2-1	CSAGASGRALSGNEQFF	TGCAGTGCTGGGGCTAGCGGGAGGGCCTTGAGTGGCAATGAGCAGTTCTTC
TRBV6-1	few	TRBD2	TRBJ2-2	CASSPEGLAVTGELFF	TGTGCCAGCAGCCCAGAGGGACTAGCGGTTACCGGGGAGCTGTTTTTT
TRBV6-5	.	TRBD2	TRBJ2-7	CASSITLTSGRKYEQSF	TGTGCCAGCAGTATAACTCTCACTAGCGGGAGGAAGTACGAGCAGTCCTTC
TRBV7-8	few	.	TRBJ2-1	CASKRTRNSGYNEQFF	TGTGCCAGCAAGAGGACCCGTAATAGCGGATACAATGAGCAGTTCTTC